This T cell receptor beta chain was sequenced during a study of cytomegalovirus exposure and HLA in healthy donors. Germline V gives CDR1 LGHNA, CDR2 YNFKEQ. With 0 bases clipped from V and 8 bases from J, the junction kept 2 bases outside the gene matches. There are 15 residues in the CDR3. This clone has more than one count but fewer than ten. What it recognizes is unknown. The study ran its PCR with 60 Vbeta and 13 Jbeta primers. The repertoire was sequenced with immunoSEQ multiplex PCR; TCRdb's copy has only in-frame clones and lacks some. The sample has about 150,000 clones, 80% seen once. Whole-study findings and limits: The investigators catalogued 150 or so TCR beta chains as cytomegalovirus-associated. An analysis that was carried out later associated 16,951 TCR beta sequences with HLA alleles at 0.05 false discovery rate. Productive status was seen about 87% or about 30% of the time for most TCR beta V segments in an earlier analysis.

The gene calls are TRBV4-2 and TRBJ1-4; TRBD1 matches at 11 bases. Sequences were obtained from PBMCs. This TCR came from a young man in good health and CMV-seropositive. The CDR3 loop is CASSQEGDRGEKLFF. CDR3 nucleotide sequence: TGTGCCAGCAGCCAAGAAGGGGACAGGGGGGAAAAACTGTTTTTT.